This TCR beta chain was identified in a study of shared clonotypes between healthy human individuals. Germline assignment: CDR1 MDHEN and CDR2 SYDVKM. The trim removed 7 bases at V and 5 bases at J, leaving 9 bases unmatched. CDR3 length: 14 amino acids. Some clones are missing from TCRdb's copy, which holds only in-frame ones; the method was immunoSEQ multiplex PCR. The data contain 1,500,000 or so clones, about 98.5% of them singletons. The specimen was naive CD4+ T cells sorted from blood. Subset meaning: CD45RA+ positively selected. The J gene is TRBJ2-7, the V gene TRBV28; 9 bases are a match to TRBD1. This TCR derives from a man under 40 in good health. The DNA for the CDR3 is TGTGCCAGCACCCAGAGGACAGGGGCAAACGAGCAGTACTTC. This translates into CASTQRTGANEQYF.